This record looks at one TCR beta chain sequence and its context. The antigen is not known. This entry is derived from a study of identifying expanded T cells in peripheral blood. No infections or other immune events were documented during collection. The data were produced by immunoSEQ multiplex PCR, yet TCRdb's version contains in-frame clones alone and is incomplete. The sample records approximately 130,000 clones, 75% to 90% being singletons. General study findings and limits: Differentially abundant clones: roughly 1.3 between replicates, 16.4 at two to three weeks, around 19 at four. Clone count variance between roughly two-week samples rose with total template count.

The CDR3 is made up of 17 amino acids. J was trimmed by 0 bases and V by 1 base; bases with no gene match: 5. CDR1 and CDR2 from the germline V gene are SGHTA and FQGNSA. The chain joins TRBV7-2 to TRBJ2-1, with 8 positions matching TRBD2. The sequenced sample consisted of blood. The source is a person between 18 and 69 years old in good health. CDR3 residues: CASSLGASGSSYNEQFF. The CDR3 nucleotides are TGTGCCAGCAGCTTAGGGGCTAGCGGGTCCTCCTACAATGAGCAGTTCTTC. Drawing the rest from reference TRBV7-2 and TRBJ2-1, the complete variable domain is GAGVSQSPSNKVTEKGKDVELRCDPISGHTALYWYRQSLGQGLEFLIYFQGNSAPDKSGLPSDRFSAERTGGSVSTLTIQRTQQEDSAVYLCASSLGASGSSYNEQFFGPGTRLTVL.